These T cell receptor beta chains were read from a single sample in a study of HIV-infected patients and healthy controls. TCRdb re-called the 5' RACE reads through MiXCR, storing one row per CDR3 protein. Here the sample spans roughly 20,000 distinct CDR3 sequences, roughly 8.7% being singletons. The specimen comprised blood, sampled during antiretroviral therapy. These receptors originate from an adult with HIV infection. CDR3s include the opening cysteine and the closing phenylalanine or tryptophan. The D gene is left open where the match is weak. Expanded clones get a size class; other rows say once, few or many, or leave the size out.

v_call	j_call	clone_size	d_call	cdr3_length	cdr3_aa	cdr3_nt
TRBV4-1	TRBJ1-5	many	TRBD1	17	CASSQHTRTGDNQPQHF	TGCGCCAGCAGCCAACATACACGGACAGGTGATAATCAGCCCCAGCATTTT
TRBV13	TRBJ2-5	many	NA	13	CASSFRQLKTQYF	TGTGCCAGCAGCTTCCGGCAGCTTAAGACCCAGTACTTC
TRBV24-1	TRBJ1-2	NA	NA	12	CATSDTGYGYTF	TGTGCCACCAGTGATACGGGCTATGGCTACACCTTC
TRBV4-1	TRBJ2-1	many	TRBD2	16	CASSQDPGLGLLEQFF	TGCGCCAGCAGCCAAGATCCCGGACTAGGCCTCCTTGAGCAGTTCTTC
TRBV7-9	TRBJ1-5	many	NA	15	CASSLDGRVDQPQHF	TGTGCCAGCAGCTTAGATGGCAGGGTGGACCAGCCCCAGCATTTT
TRBV7-2	TRBJ2-5	NA	NA	15	CASSLGAHSQETQYF	TGTGCCAGCAGCTTAGGGGCTCATTCCCAAGAGACCCAGTACTTC
TRBV11-2	TRBJ2-5	many	NA	15	CASSPGPGSSETQYF	TGTGCCAGCAGCCCGGGACCTGGGAGCTCAGAGACCCAGTACTTC
TRBV20-1	TRBJ2-1	many	NA	14	CSALPGSSYNEQFF	TGCAGTGCTCTCCCAGGTTCCTCCTACAATGAGCAGTTCTTC
TRBV28	TRBJ2-7	many	NA	13	CASSAETSYEQYF	TGTGCCAGCAGTGCCGAGACTAGCTACGAGCAGTACTTC
TRBV27	TRBJ2-5	many	TRBD1	15	CASRDGTGAPETQYF	TGTGCCAGCAGGGATGGAACAGGGGCCCCAGAGACCCAGTACTTC
TRBV7-3	TRBJ2-3	many	TRBD2	14	CASSYSGGKDTQYF	TGTGCCAGCAGTTACAGCGGGGGCAAAGATACGCAGTATTTT
TRBV30	TRBJ2-7	many	NA	13	CAGRQGSGGEQYF	TGTGCCGGTCGACAGGGTTCAGGAGGGGAGCAGTACTTC
TRBV5-1	TRBJ1-2	many	NA	15	CASSLVSDSNYGYTF	TGCGCCAGCAGCTTGGTTTCAGACAGTAACTATGGCTACACCTTC
TRBV29-1	TRBJ1-1	many	NA	12	CSVGQMNTEAFF	TGCAGCGTTGGACAGATGAACACTGAAGCTTTCTTT
TRBV18	TRBJ2-7	NA	TRBD1	15	CASSPPGTGAYEQYF	TGTGCCAGCTCACCACCGGGGACAGGGGCGTACGAGCAGTACTTC
TRBV2	TRBJ2-1	many	TRBD2	20	CASKVPEGLAGVSSYNEQFF	TGTGCCAGCAAGGTCCCCGAGGGACTAGCGGGGGTAAGCTCCTACAATGAGCAGTTCTTC
TRBV10-1	TRBJ2-4	many	TRBD1	14	CASGTGDSKNIQYF	TGCGCCAGCGGGACAGGGGATAGCAAAAACATTCAGTACTTC
TRBV6-2/TRBV6-3	TRBJ2-7	few	NA	14	CASSYSQATYEQYF	TGTGCCAGCAGTTACTCCCAGGCCACCTACGAGCAGTACTTC
TRBV28	TRBJ2-3	medium-sized	TRBD2	19	CASSSLPGLAGGPTDTQYF	TGTGCCAGCAGTTCTCTACCGGGACTAGCGGGAGGGCCCACAGATACGCAGTATTTT
TRBV5-5	TRBJ2-3	many	TRBD1	15	CASRRGQGGTDTQYF	TGTGCCAGCAGGCGGGGACAGGGAGGAACAGATACGCAGTATTTT
TRBV6-2/TRBV6-3	TRBJ1-1	many	NA	14	CASSSNALHTEAFF	TGTGCCAGCAGTTCGAACGCACTTCACACTGAAGCTTTCTTT
TRBV28	TRBJ2-7	NA	NA	15	CASSLGATGSYEQYF	TGTGCCAGCAGTTTAGGGGCCACGGGCTCCTACGAGCAGTACTTC
TRBV10-3	TRBJ2-2	NA	NA	12	CAIGQNTGELFF	TGTGCCATTGGCCAGAACACCGGGGAGCTGTTTTTT
TRBV3-1	TRBJ2-1	many	NA	15	CASSQDLLAYNEQFF	TGTGCCAGCAGCCAAGATCTCCTAGCCTACAATGAGCAGTTCTTC
TRBV28	TRBJ1-6	many	TRBD1	17	CASSRHRSTGDNSPLHF	TGTGCCAGCAGCCGGCACCGATCGACAGGGGATAATTCACCCCTCCACTTT
TRBV10-3	TRBJ2-3	many	NA	13	CAISDGRTDTQYF	TGTGCCATCAGTGATGGCCGCACAGATACGCAGTATTTT
TRBV14	TRBJ1-2	many	NA	15	CASSQAQGLNYGYTF	TGTGCCAGCAGCCAAGCGCAGGGTCTGAACTATGGCTACACCTTC
TRBV11-2	TRBJ2-1	many	NA	16	CASSFPPVTGGGEQFF	TGTGCCAGCAGCTTTCCTCCGGTAACGGGAGGGGGCGAGCAGTTCTTC
TRBV6-6	TRBJ2-3	many	NA	13	CASSPLGSDTQYF	TGTGCCAGCAGTCCGCTGGGTTCAGATACGCAGTATTTT
TRBV12-3/TRBV12-4	TRBJ1-5	many	TRBD1	15	CASSSRQGPNQPQHF	TGTGCCAGCAGCTCCAGACAGGGCCCAAATCAGCCCCAGCATTTT
TRBV29-1	TRBJ2-7	many	NA	13	CSVRSDYSYEQYF	TGCAGCGTTCGTTCGGACTACTCCTACGAGCAGTACTTC
TRBV4-1	TRBJ2-5	many	NA	15	CASSHPGRLQETQYF	TGCGCCAGCAGCCACCCGGGACGGCTCCAAGAGACCCAGTACTTC
TRBV2	TRBJ1-4	many	NA	15	CASSEEGAFNEKLFF	TGTGCCAGCAGTGAGGAAGGGGCTTTCAATGAAAAACTGTTTTTT
TRBV5-4	TRBJ1-1	many	NA	16	CASSLGGSLMNTEAFF	TGTGCCAGCAGCTTAGGGGGGTCCCTGATGAACACTGAAGCTTTCTTT
TRBV20-1	TRBJ2-3	NA	TRBD2	14	CSAGTSSSLGTQYF	TGCAGTGCTGGGACTAGCTCGTCTCTTGGAACGCAGTATTTT
TRBV9	TRBJ1-4	many	NA	17	CASSVMSGLATNEKLFF	TGTGCCAGCAGCGTGATGTCGGGCCTTGCAACTAATGAAAAACTGTTTTTT
TRBV7-3	TRBJ2-7	many	TRBD1	14	CASFIGTGGSEQYF	TGTGCCAGCTTCATTGGGACAGGGGGGTCCGAGCAGTACTTC
TRBV19	TRBJ2-1	many	TRBD2	16	CASSFPGRGGYNEQFF	TGTGCCAGTAGTTTCCCCGGACGGGGAGGGTACAATGAGCAGTTCTTC
TRBV7-8	TRBJ2-3	NA	TRBD2	19	CASSLSRTSGGLNSDTQYF	TGTGCCAGCAGCTTATCCAGGACTAGCGGGGGGTTGAACTCAGATACGCAGTATTTT
TRBV5-1	TRBJ1-5	NA	NA	13	CASSLGGGEPQHF	TGCGCCAGCAGCTTGGGGGGGGGGGAGCCCCAGCATTTT
TRBV6-5	TRBJ2-2	many	NA	16	CASSYSGGPLGGELFF	TGTGCCAGCAGTTACTCGGGGGGGCCGTTGGGCGGGGAGCTGTTTTTT
TRBV7-9	TRBJ2-3	NA	NA	15	CASIYSQVSTDTQYF	TGTGCCAGCATCTACAGCCAGGTCAGCACAGATACGCAGTATTTT
TRBV18	TRBJ2-3	many	TRBD1	16	CASSPYRDRSTDTQYF	TGTGCCAGCTCACCATACAGGGACAGAAGCACAGATACGCAGTATTTT
TRBV6-5	TRBJ2-2	NA	TRBD1	14	CASHGTGTTGELFF	TGTGCCAGCCATGGGACAGGGACGACCGGGGAGCTGTTTTTT
TRBV7-9	TRBJ2-1	many	NA	14	CASSSGSSYNEQFF	TGTGCCAGCAGCTCAGGGAGCTCCTACAATGAGCAGTTCTTC
TRBV27	TRBJ1-5	many	NA	14	CASSFNLGNQPQHF	TGTGCCAGCAGTTTTAATCTTGGGAATCAGCCCCAGCATTTT
TRBV6-4	TRBJ2-3	many	TRBD1	19	CASSDSKVGTGVWTDTQYF	TGTGCCAGCAGTGACTCGAAAGTCGGGACAGGGGTTTGGACAGATACGCAGTATTTT
TRBV6-5	TRBJ1-1	many	TRBD1	13	CASSSGTAFEAFF	TGTGCCAGCAGTTCCGGGACAGCCTTTGAAGCTTTCTTT
TRBV27	TRBJ2-7	many	NA	13	CASRDMHPGEQYF	TGTGCCAGCAGAGACATGCACCCGGGCGAGCAGTACTTC
TRBV29-1	TRBJ1-2	few	NA	12	CSVEYTNYGYTF	TGCAGCGTCGAATACACGAACTATGGCTACACCTTC
TRBV3-1	TRBJ2-7	many	NA	13	CASSQSTGYEQYF	TGTGCCAGCAGCCAATCTACGGGGTACGAGCAGTACTTC
TRBV6-6	TRBJ2-7	many	NA	12	CASRGGEIEQYF	TGTGCCAGCAGGGGGGGTGAAATTGAGCAGTACTTC
TRBV7-3	TRBJ1-1	many	TRBD1	14	CASSLQGAYTEAFF	TGTGCCAGCAGCTTACAGGGGGCTTACACTGAAGCTTTCTTT
TRBV7-3	TRBJ2-2	many	TRBD2	15	CASRLREAHTGELFF	TGTGCCAGCAGGTTACGGGAGGCTCACACCGGGGAGCTGTTTTTT
TRBV2	TRBJ2-2	NA	TRBD2	16	CASTTSGGIDTGELFF	TGTGCCAGCACGACTAGCGGGGGTATAGACACCGGGGAGCTGTTTTTT
TRBV28	TRBJ2-5	few	TRBD2	14	CASRTSGRRETQYF	TGTGCCAGCAGGACTAGCGGGAGAAGAGAGACCCAGTACTTC
TRBV18	TRBJ1-5	many	TRBD1	15	CASSPFPTGGQPQHF	TGTGCCAGCTCACCTTTCCCGACAGGGGGTCAGCCCCAGCATTTT
TRBV29-1	TRBJ1-2	many	TRBD1	13	CSVEWDRSYGYTF	TGCAGCGTTGAATGGGACAGATCTTATGGCTACACCTTC
TRBV2	TRBJ1-4	many	TRBD1	15	CASSEKTGFNEKLFF	TGTGCCAGCAGTGAAAAGACAGGGTTCAATGAAAAACTGTTTTTT
TRBV29-1	TRBJ1-1	many	NA	9	CSVETGAFF	TGCAGCGTTGAGACAGGAGCTTTCTTT